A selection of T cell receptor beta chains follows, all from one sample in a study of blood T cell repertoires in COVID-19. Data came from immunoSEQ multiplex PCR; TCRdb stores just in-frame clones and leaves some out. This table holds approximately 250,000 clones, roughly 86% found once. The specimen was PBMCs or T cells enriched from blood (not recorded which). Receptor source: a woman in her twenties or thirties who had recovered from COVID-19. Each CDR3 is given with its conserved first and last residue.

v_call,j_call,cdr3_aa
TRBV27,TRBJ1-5,CASSLSSDRGNQPQHF
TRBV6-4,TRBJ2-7,CASSDTIYGYEQYF
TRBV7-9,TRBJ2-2,CASSLRTGSYGELFF
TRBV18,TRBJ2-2,CASSPIQGTGELFF
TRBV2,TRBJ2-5,CASSEGPQYF
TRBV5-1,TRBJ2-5,CASSSHFGSPSETQYF
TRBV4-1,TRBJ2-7,CASSQLVLTGPPGEQYF
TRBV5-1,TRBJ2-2,CASSHRAGELFF
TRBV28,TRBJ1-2,CASVNRERTYGYTF
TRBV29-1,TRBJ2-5,CSVETGLEETQYF
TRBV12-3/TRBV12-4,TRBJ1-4,CASSLRDSWAF
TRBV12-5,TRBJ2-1,CASGFGTGTSVYNEQFF
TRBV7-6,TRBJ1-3,CASSSRTAEFSGNTIYF
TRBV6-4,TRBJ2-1,CASSDLGGGAYNEQFF
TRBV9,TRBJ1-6,CASRPDGVGSPLHF
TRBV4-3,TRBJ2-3,CASSQALTGQGSDTQYF
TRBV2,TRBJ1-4,CASSGLLVEKLFF
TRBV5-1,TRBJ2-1,CASSFGGYNEQFF
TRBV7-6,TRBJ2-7,CASSYGPGQGTYEQYF
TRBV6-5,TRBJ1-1,CASSYRGNTEAFF
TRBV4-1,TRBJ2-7,CASSYTTGGSYEQYF
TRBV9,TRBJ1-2,CASSAERQGGNYGYTF
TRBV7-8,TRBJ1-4,CASSFLGGVIATNEKLFF
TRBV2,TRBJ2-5,CASSEALSGARETQYF
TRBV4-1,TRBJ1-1,CASSQGQGNTEAFF
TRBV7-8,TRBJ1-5,CASSFKAGSNQPQHF
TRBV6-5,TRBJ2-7,CASTLNRGQVYEQYF
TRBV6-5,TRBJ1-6,CASTRQASNSPLHF
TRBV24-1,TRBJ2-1,CATSDALDYPDSNEQFF
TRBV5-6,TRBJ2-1,CASSRDRGLAGRYNEQFF
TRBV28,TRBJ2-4,CASSQVQEGPAKNIQYF
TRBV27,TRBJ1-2,CASSFPTGWGYTF
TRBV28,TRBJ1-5,CASRDRGGNQPQHF
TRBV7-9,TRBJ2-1,CASSLANGTSYNEQFF
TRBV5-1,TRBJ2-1,CASNQGDSYNEQFF
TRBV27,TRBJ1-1,CASSDGQGLEAFF
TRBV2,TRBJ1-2,CASSEWGSGYGYTF